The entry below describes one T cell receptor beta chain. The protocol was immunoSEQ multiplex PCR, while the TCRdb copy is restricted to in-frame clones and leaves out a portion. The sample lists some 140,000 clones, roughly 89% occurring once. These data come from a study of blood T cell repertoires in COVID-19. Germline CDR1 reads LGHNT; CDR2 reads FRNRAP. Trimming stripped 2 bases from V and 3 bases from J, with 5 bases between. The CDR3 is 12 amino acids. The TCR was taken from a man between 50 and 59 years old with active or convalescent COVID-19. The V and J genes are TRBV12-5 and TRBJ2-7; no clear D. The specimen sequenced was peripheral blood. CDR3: CASGLHGYEQYF. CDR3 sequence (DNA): TGTGCTAGTGGTTTGCACGGCTACGAGCAGTACTTC.